Each of the 21 T cell receptor beta chains below was sequenced from the same sample in a study of regulatory T cells in long-lasting Graves disease. Time point described: persistent/refractory GD, antithyroid drugs over 5 years with positive TRAb. Researchers made the TCR library from RNA that was extracted from PBMCs. Sequencing libraries for TCR beta were prepared with iRepertoire HTBI primers and Arm-PCR of CDR3 regions. TCRdb processed the multiplex PCR reads anew with MiXCR; each CDR3 protein has one entry. The sample records 350,000 to 500,000 distinct CDR3 sequences, over 20% being singletons. Source: peripheral blood mononuclear cells (PBMCs), taken when the disease was refractory, from a patient treated with antithyroid drugs. These receptors were taken from a female donor with Graves disease.

V and J are TRBV6-1 and TRBJ2-7; 8 bases align to TRBD1. The CDR3 has 11 residues. Per the germline V gene, CDR1 is MNHNS and CDR2 is SASEGT. V lost 7 bases to trimming and J lost 12 bases; unmatched junction nucleotides: 8. CDR3 DNA: TGTGCCAGCATTCAAATGGGACAGGCGTACTTC. The encoded protein is CASIQMGQAYF.

The table lists this clonotype with a few counts. The chain is built from TRBV11-2 and TRBJ2-3; D possibly corresponds to TRBD2 (6 bases). The length of the CDR3 is 14 residues. V lost 4 bases, J lost 4 bases, and 12 bases lay in between. Germline values: CDR1 SGHAT, CDR2 FQNNGV. The CDR3 loop reads CASSYTWGADTQYF. The CDR3 bases are TGTGCCAGCAGCTACACATGGGGGGCAGATACGCAGTATTTT.

This clonotype came up a few times. V and J are TRBV5-1 and TRBJ2-7; maybe TRBD2 (11 bases). Germline V CDR1 and CDR2: SGHRS, YFSETQ. V was clipped by 4 bases and J by 6 bases, with 32 bases between them. The CDR3 runs 19 residues. In DNA form, the CDR3 reads TGCGCCAGCAGCCCCTACCGGGGACAGGGGACACTAGCGGGGGCCGAGCAGTACTTC. The encoded protein is CASSPYRGQGTLAGAEQYF.

The sample holds a few counts of this clonotype. The genes are TRBV5-1 and TRBJ2-7; maybe TRBD1 (5 bases). V lost 1 base and J 7 bases, leaving 12 bases between the germline ends. The V gene's germline CDR1 is SGHRS and CDR2 YFSETQ. The CDR3 covers 13 residues. Written as DNA, the CDR3 is TGCGCCAGCAGCTTGAAGGGGCCAGAAGAGCAGTACTTC. Protein sequence: CASSLKGPEEQYF.

The chain couples TRBV20-1 to TRBJ2-2; D gene unclear. This CDR3 is 12 amino acids long. The V gene lost 3 bases and the J gene lost 7 bases, with 9 bases spanning the gap. The germline V gene encodes CDR1 DFQATT and CDR2 SNEGSKA (reference sequence). The CDR3 DNA is TGCAGTGCTAGCCGGCAGAACGGGGAGCTGTTTTTT. Protein product: CSASRQNGELFF.

The chain uses TRBV11-1 and TRBJ2-3; 11 nucleotides agree with TRBD2. V trimming: 4 bases; J trimming: 0 bases; junction bases outside the gene matches: 9. Germline assignment: CDR1 SGHAT and CDR2 FQDESV (reference sequence). The CDR3 is 18 residues long. This chain's CDR3 is CASSSGSTSGTSTDTQYF. CDR3 bases: TGTGCCAGCAGCTCGGGATCGACTAGCGGGACAAGCACAGATACGCAGTATTTT.

This clonotype has just a few counts. This sequence joins TRBV3-1 and TRBJ2-7, with 8 positions matching TRBD1. This CDR3 has 18 amino acids. With V trimmed by 1 base and J by 3 bases, 14 bases remained unmatched. CDR1 and CDR2 from the germline V gene are LGHDT and YNNKEL (reference sequence). The CDR3 spells CASSQGFTGTGSFYEQYF. For the CDR3, the DNA is TGTGCCAGCAGCCAAGGGTTTACCGGGACAGGCAGCTTCTACGAGCAGTACTTC.

This clonotype was recorded at least ten times. The CDR3 coding sequence is TGTGCCAGCGGGGGACAGACCTATGGCTACACCTTC. It translates to CASGGQTYGYTF. The chain has TRBV28 and TRBJ1-2; 7 nucleotides line up with TRBD1. The CDR3 spans 12 residues. CDR1 is MDHEN and CDR2 is SYDVKM in the germline V gene. J lost 4 bases, V lost 8 bases, and 4 bases had no gene match.

This clonotype appeared a single time. A much more abundant neighbour one base away suggests this may be a read error. This chain links TRBV11-2 with TRBJ1-5, with TRBD1 as a possible D gene (6 bases). The CDR3 has 16 amino acids. Germline V gives CDR1 SGHAT, CDR2 FQNNGV. CDR3 protein: CTSSFGIGQSNQPQHF. CDR3 nucleotides: TGTACCAGCAGCTTTGGAATCGGACAGAGCAATCAGCCCCAGCATTTT.

This clonotype has a handful of counts. The V and J genes are TRBV25-1 and TRBJ1-5; D ambiguous. CDR3 length: 19 amino acids. Germline V gives CDR1 MGHDK, CDR2 SYGVNS. V was clipped by 5 bases and J by 3 bases, with 26 bases between them. The CDR3: CASSQVRHGPWEANQPQHF. The CDR3 DNA is TGTGCCAGCAGTCAGGTCAGACATGGCCCTTGGGAGGCCAATCAGCCCCAGCATTTT.

The CDR3 region is CAWSVASTDTQYF. CDR3 bases: TGTGCCTGGAGTGTGGCAAGCACAGATACGCAGTATTTT. The gene calls are TRBV30 and TRBJ2-3; no firm D call. Trimming stripped 0 bases from V and 0 bases from J, with 4 bases between. Germline lookup yields CDR1 GTSNPN and CDR2 SVGIG (reference sequence). The CDR3 is 13 residues long. The variable domain in full, with the rest retrieved from reference TRBV30 and TRBJ2-3, is SQTIHQWPATLVQPVGSPLSLECTVEGTSNPNLYWYRQAAGRGLQLLFYSVGIGQISSEVPQNLSASRPQDRQFILSSKKLLLSDSGFYLCAWSVASTDTQYFGPGTRLTVL.

As regards this clonotype: Possible read error: a much larger clone is one base away. The DNA of the CDR3 is TGTGCCATCAGTGGACCGGGATCAATAGGGACAGGGGCCGAACAGCCCCAGCATTTT. Translated: CAISGPGSIGTGAEQPQHF. The J gene is TRBJ1-5, the V gene TRBV10-3, with 10 nucleotides matching TRBD1. Per the germline V gene, CDR1 is ENHRY and CDR2 is SYGVKD. The CDR3 totals 19 residues. The ends lost 4 bases at V and 7 bases at J; junction bases unmatched: 19.

Concerning this clonotype itself: Possible read error: a much larger clone is one base away. The J gene is TRBJ1-2, the V gene TRBV7-2; D may be TRBD1 (6 bases). The CDR3 runs to 14 residues. CDR1 is SGHTA and CDR2 is FQGNSA in the germline V gene. The CDR3 DNA sequence: TGTGGCAGCAGCTTCCTTCAGGGGAGGGGTGGCTACACCTTC. Its protein is CGSSFLQGRGGYTF.

The chain links TRBV19 to TRBJ1-1; possibly TRBD1 for D (5 bases). The germline V gene encodes CDR1 LNHDA and CDR2 SQIVND (reference sequence). V gave up 1 base and J gave up 4 bases, with 13 bases separating them. CDR3 length: 15 amino acids. CDR3 residues: CASSIVGAGGTEAFF. The CDR3 coding sequence is TGTGCCAGTAGTATAGTCGGGGCAGGCGGCACTGAAGCTTTCTTT.

The chain links TRBV20-1 to TRBJ1-1; D uncertain. V lost 6 bases and J 4 bases, leaving 15 bases between the germline ends. This CDR3 contains 13 residues. The germline V gene has CDR1 DFQATT and CDR2 SNEGSKA (reference sequence). This CDR3 reads CSAPEEAGTEAFF. CDR3 nucleotide sequence: TGCAGTGCCCCCGAGGAAGCGGGCACTGAAGCTTTCTTT.

This sequence joins TRBV5-1 and TRBJ2-1; tentative D call: TRBD2 (5 bases). The CDR3 spans 14 residues. Germline CDR1 is SGHRS and CDR2 is YFSETQ. V lost 6 bases and J lost 7, with 17 bases in between. CDR3 region: CASMSLEGENEQFF. For the CDR3, the DNA is TGCGCCAGCATGTCCCTTGAGGGAGAGAATGAGCAGTTCTTC.

This chain connects TRBV29-1 to TRBJ2-7; no clear D gene. Trimming removed 6 bases from V and 1 base from J, with 7 bases in between. This CDR3 has 11 amino acids. CDR1 SQVTM and CDR2 ANQGSEA come from the germline V gene. The CDR3 DNA reads TGCAGCGTGACTGAGTCCTACGAGCAGTACTTC. This translates into CSVTESYEQYF.

This clonotype was picked up many times. The V gene is TRBV12-3 or TRBV12-4, the J gene TRBJ2-5; weak D call: TRBD1 (5 bases). This CDR3 has 14 residues. Trimming stripped 1 base from V and 1 base from J, with 7 bases between. CDR3 in amino acids: CASSLDRFQETQYF. Here the CDR3 DNA reads TGTGCCAGCAGTTTAGACAGGTTCCAAGAGACCCAGTACTTC.

The chain combines TRBV7-9 with TRBJ2-5, with D unclear. The ends were cut back, 5 bases at V and 4 bases at J, with 17 bases in the middle. The V gene's germline CDR1 is SEHNR and CDR2 FQNEAQ (reference sequence). This CDR3 is built from 15 residues. CDR3 sequence (DNA): TGTGCCAGCAGCGGTGGACGGATAAAGCGAGAGACCCAGTACTTC. Translated: CASSGGRIKRETQYF.

This clonotype was detected ten times or more. The chain recombines TRBV28 with TRBJ2-6, with TRBD1 as a possible D gene (5 bases). Germline V lookup: CDR1 MDHEN, CDR2 SYDVKM. V was shortened by 1 base and J by 1 base, with 5 bases between the two germline ends. The CDR3 consists of 15 residues. The CDR3 nucleotides read TGTGCCAGCAGTTTATCAGGGTCTGGGGCCAACGTCCTGACTTTC. It codes for CASSLSGSGANVLTF.

This clonotype has a count of ten or more. The V and J genes are TRBV2 and TRBJ2-5; TRBD2 aligns across 8 bases. The V gene's germline CDR1 is SNHLY and CDR2 FYNNEI. The junction had 5 bases not matched to a gene; V was cut back by 6 bases and J by 5 bases. The CDR3 has 13 amino acids. The CDR3 DNA sequence: TGTGCCAGCAGCGACGGGGGGGGTGAGACCCAGTACTTC. Translation: CASSDGGGETQYF.